Detailed here is one T cell receptor (beta chain). What this receptor recognizes is not known. No qualities accompany the bases; no much larger clone lies one base away. Instrument on record: Illumina HiSeq 2500. TCR beta libraries were prepared by quantitative 5'-RACE with molecular barcodes. The authors processed their data as follows. A new computational method based on a probabilistic model of VDJ rearrangement was used to identify disease-linked TCR variants. Clones were called with MiXCR by TCRdb after fastp trimmed the public reads at Q25, and only in-frame beta chains were retained. Rows are unified per CDR3 protein, each entry keeping the most common DNA and genes. The V and J calls come from TCRdb's annotation, not from the publication. This sample gives roughly 370,000 distinct CDR3 sequences in total; around 20% of them show up just once. In total, the top ten clones hold around 16% of the sample.

These data originate in a study of CD8 T cells in ankylosing spondylitis (dated by TCRdb to 2017 to 2019). With respect to the entire study: To find TCR variants linked to disease, the study profiled T cell receptor beta repertoires in ankylosing spondylitis patients and healthy donors. In total, the full study cohort was made up of 110 or so healthy donors and more than 20 ankylosing spondylitis patients. Samples of peripheral blood were taken, and for ankylosing spondylitis patients, synovial fluid was collected as well. The research as a whole found: A TCR beta motif of several highly homologous amino acid variants appeared characteristic of blood from ankylosing spondylitis patients. The disease-linked clones had a CD8+ phenotype and were found at relatively low frequencies in peripheral blood. The disease-linked clones were reported as significantly enriched in matched synovial fluid samples from ankylosing spondylitis patients. Some motif variants were previously reported in synovial fluid and blood of reactive arthritis patients, suggesting common disease-initiation mechanisms.

V sheds 7 bases and J sheds 6 bases, leaving 15 bases between their ends. The CDR3 contains 13 residues, cysteine and phenylalanine counted. Just CDR3 DNA is preserved here, 39 bases in frame from base 1. The V and J genes are TRBV12-3 or TRBV12-4 and TRBJ1-1; possibly the D gene is TRBD1, per 5 matching bases. Specimen: blood, either unsorted or a sorted T cell fraction (not recorded which). This TCR derives from a male donor with ankylosing spondylitis. The CDR3 region reads CASIPSQGAEAFF. The bases are TGTGCCAGCATCCCATCTCAGGGAGCTGAAGCTTTCTTT.